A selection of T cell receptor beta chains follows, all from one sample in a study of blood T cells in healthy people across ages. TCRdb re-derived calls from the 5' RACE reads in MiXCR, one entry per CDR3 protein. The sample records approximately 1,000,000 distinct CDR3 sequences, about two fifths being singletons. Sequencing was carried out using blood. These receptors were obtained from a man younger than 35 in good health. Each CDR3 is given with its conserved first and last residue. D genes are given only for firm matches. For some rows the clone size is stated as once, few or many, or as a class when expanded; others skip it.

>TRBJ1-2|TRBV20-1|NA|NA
TGCAGTGCTAGTCGGTCGGGGATGTATGGCTACACCTTC
CSASRSGMYGYTF
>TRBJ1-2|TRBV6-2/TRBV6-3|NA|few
TGTGCCAGCAGCTCGTCCGGGAGCTATGGCTACACCTTC
CASSSSGSYGYTF
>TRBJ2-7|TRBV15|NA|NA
TGTGCCGCCAGCAGAGATTCACAGACTTCCTACGAGCAGTACTTC
CAASRDSQTSYEQYF
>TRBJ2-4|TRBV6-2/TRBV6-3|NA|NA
TGTGCCAGCAGTTACCCCTTAGCCAAAAACATTCAGTACTTC
CASSYPLAKNIQYF
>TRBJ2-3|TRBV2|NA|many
TGTGCCAGCAGAGCCGGGACACCTAGCACAGATACGCAGTATTTT
CASRAGTPSTDTQYF
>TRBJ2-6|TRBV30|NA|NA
TGTGCCTGGAACGTAGTCTCTGGGGCCAACGTCCTGACTTTC
CAWNVVSGANVLTF
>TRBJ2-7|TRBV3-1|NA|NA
TGTGCCAGCAGTCGGGACTTCAGCTCCTACAATGAGCAGTACTTC
CASSRDFSSYNEQYF
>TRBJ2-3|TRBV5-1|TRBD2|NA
TGCGCCAGCAGCCAGACACTAGCGGGGGCTAGCACAGATACGCAGTATTTT
CASSQTLAGASTDTQYF
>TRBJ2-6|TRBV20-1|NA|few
TGCAGTGCCCTTAGCTCTGGGGCCAACGTCCTGACTTTC
CSALSSGANVLTF
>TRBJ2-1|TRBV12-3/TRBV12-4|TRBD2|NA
TGTGCCAGCAGTCCGCGAGCTAGCGGCTACAATGAGCAGTTCTTC
CASSPRASGYNEQFF
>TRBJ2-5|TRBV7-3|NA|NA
TGTGCCAGCAGCAGCACGGGACACGGAGTGGAGACCCAGTACTTC
CASSSTGHGVETQYF
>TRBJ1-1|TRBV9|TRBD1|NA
TGTGCCAGCAGCGTAGGGGTACAGGGGATCACTGAAGCTTTCTTT
CASSVGVQGITEAFF
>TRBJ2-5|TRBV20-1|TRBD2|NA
TGCAGTGCTATGACTAGCGGGAGACAAGAGACCCAGTACTTC
CSAMTSGRQETQYF
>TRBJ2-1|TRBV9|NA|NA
TGTGCCAGCAGCGTAGGACAGGGAGGAGGCAATGAGCAGTTCTTC
CASSVGQGGGNEQFF
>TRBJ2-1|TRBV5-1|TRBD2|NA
TGCGCCAGCAGCTGGGGGGGAGAGTGCGAGCAGTTCTTC
CASSWGGECEQFF
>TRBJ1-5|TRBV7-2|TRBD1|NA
TGTGCCAGCAGCTTAGCCGGGACAGGGCGTCAGCCCCAGCATTTT
CASSLAGTGRQPQHF
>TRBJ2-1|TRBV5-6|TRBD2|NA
TGTGCCAGCAGCCCACTGACGCAGGGACTAGCGGGGGGAATTTACAATGAGCAGTTCTTC
CASSPLTQGLAGGIYNEQFF
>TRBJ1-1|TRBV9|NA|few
TGTGCCAGCAGCGCCACAGGGAGTTTGAACACTGAAGCTTTCTTT
CASSATGSLNTEAFF
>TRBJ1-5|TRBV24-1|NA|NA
TGTGCCACCAGTGACTGGGACACCAATCAGCCCCAGCATTTT
CATSDWDTNQPQHF
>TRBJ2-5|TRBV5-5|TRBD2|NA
TGTGCCAGCAGCTTGCCTAGGGAGGGGGAGACCCAGTACTTC
CASSLPREGETQYF
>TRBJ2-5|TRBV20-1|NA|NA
TGCAGTGCCCAGAAAGAGACCCAGTACTTC
CSAQKETQYF
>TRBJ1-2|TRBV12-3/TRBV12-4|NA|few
TGTGCCAGCAGTCTAGGGACCCGTATGGAGTACACCTTC
CASSLGTRMEYTF
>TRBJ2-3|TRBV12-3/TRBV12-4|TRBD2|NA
TGTGCCAGCAGTTTCCGAGGGACTATTGGAGATACGCAGTATTTT
CASSFRGTIGDTQYF
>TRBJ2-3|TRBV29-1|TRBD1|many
TGCAGCGTTCGGACAGGGACGTCTCGCACAGATACGCAGTATTTT
CSVRTGTSRTDTQYF
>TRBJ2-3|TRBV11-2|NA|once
TGTGCCAGCAGCCCTGAATGGGGTAGGGCAGATACGCAGTATTTT
CASSPEWGRADTQYF
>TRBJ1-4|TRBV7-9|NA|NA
TGTGCCAGCAGCTTAGCGTTGCAGGGAGGAGAAAAACTGTTTTTT
CASSLALQGGEKLFF
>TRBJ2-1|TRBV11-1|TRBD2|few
TGTGCCAGCAGCGTAATGCGGGGGGCCAACAATGAGCAGTTCTTC
CASSVMRGANNEQFF
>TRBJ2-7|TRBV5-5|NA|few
TGTGCCAGCAGCTTCCCGAACGGCAAAAGCTCCTACGAGCAGTACTTC
CASSFPNGKSSYEQYF
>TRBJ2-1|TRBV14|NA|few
TGTGCCAGCAGCCAAGGGGGCGCCTCCTACAATGAGCAGTTCTTC
CASSQGGASYNEQFF
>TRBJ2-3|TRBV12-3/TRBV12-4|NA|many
TGTGCCAGCATTACAACAGGTGGGGCAGATACGCAGTATTTT
CASITTGGADTQYF
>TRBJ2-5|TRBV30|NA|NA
TGTGCCTGGAGTCCCCCCCAAGAGACCCAGTACTTC
CAWSPPQETQYF
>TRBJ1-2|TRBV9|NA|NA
TGTGCCAGCAGCGTGACAGATAACTATGGCTACACCTTC
CASSVTDNYGYTF